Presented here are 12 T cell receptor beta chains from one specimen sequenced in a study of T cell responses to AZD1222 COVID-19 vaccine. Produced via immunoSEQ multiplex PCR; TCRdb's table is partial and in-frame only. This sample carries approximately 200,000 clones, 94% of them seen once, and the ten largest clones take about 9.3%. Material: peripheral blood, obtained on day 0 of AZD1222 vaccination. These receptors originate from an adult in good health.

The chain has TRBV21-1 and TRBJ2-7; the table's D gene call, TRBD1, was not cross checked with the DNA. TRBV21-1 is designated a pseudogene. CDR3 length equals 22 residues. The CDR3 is CASSNPRDRVTRWRGEAHEQYF. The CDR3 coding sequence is TGTGCCAGCAGCAACCCCCGGGACAGGGTAACCCGATGGCGCGGGGAGGCCCACGAGCAGTACTTC.

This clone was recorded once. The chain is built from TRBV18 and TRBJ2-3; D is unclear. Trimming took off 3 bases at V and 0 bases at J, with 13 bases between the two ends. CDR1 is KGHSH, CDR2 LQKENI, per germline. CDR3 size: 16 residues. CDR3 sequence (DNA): TGTGCCAGCTCACCCGGGCAGGTAATGAGCACAGATACGCAGTATTTT. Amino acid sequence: CASSPGQVMSTDTQYF. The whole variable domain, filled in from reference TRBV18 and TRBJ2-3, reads NAGVMQNPRHLVRRRGQEARLRCSPMKGHSHVYWYRQLPEEGLKFMVYLQKENIIDESGMPKERFSAEFPKEGPSILRIQQVVRGDSAAYFCASSPGQVMSTDTQYFGPGTRLTVL.

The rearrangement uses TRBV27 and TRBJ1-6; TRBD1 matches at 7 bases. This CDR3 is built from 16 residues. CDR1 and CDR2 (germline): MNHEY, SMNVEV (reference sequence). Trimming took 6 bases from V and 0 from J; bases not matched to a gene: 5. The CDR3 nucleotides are TGTGCCAGCAGCCTGACAGGGAGCTCCTATAATTCACCCCTCCACTTT. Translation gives CASSLTGSSYNSPLHF.

CDR3 loop: CAWSPMTPAPIQYF. The CDR3 DNA reads TGTGCCTGGAGTCCGATGACACCAGCACCTATTCAGTACTTC. The chain uses TRBV30 and TRBJ2-4; D remains unclear. Looked up from germline, CDR1 is GTSNPN and CDR2 is SVGIG (reference sequence). The V gene lost 2 bases and the J gene lost 10 bases, with 18 bases spanning the gap. This CDR3 is built from 14 residues.

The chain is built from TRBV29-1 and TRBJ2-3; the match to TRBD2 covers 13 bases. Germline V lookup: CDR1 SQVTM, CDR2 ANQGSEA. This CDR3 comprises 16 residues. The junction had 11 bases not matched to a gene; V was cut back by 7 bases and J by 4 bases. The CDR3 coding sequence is TGCAGCGGGACCGGGACTAGCGGGATTGTGGCAGATACGCAGTATTTT. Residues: CSGTGTSGIVADTQYF.

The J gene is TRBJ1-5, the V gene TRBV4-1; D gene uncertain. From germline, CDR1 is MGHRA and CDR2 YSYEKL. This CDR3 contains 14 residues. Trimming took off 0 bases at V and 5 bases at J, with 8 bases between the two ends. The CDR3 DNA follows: TGCGCCAGCAGCCAAGATAACGCCTATCAGCCCCAGCATTTT. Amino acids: CASSQDNAYQPQHF.

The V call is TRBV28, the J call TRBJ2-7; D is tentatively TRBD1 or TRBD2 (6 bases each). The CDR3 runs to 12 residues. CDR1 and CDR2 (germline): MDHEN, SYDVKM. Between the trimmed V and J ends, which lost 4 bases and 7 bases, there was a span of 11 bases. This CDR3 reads CASSSGGWEQYF. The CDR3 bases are TGTGCCAGCAGTTCCGGGGGCTGGGAGCAGTACTTC.

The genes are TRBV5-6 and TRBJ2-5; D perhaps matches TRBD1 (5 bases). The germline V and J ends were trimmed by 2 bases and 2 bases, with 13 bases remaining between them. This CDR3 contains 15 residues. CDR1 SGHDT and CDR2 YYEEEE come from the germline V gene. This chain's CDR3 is CASSFRARVQETQYF. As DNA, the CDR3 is TGTGCCAGCAGCTTCAGGGCAAGGGTACAAGAGACCCAGTACTTC.

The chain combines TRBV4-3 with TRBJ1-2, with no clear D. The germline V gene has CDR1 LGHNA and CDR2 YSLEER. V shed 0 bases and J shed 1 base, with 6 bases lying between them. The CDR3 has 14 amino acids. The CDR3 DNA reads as TGCGCCAGCAGCCAAGATTCCGGTAACTATGGCTACACCTTC. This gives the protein CASSQDSGNYGYTF.

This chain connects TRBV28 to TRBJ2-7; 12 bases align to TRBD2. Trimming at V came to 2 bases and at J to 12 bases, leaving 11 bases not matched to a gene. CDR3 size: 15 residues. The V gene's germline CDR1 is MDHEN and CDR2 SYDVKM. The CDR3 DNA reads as TGTGCCAGCAGTTTAAACCCCCGACTAGCGGGAGCCCTGTACTTC. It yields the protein CASSLNPRLAGALYF.

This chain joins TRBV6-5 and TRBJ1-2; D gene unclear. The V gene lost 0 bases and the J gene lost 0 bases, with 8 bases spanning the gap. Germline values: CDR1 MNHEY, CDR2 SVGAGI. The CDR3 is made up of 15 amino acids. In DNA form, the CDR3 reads TGTGCCAGCAGTTACTCTAGGGCCCCTAACTATGGCTACACCTTC. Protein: CASSYSRAPNYGYTF.

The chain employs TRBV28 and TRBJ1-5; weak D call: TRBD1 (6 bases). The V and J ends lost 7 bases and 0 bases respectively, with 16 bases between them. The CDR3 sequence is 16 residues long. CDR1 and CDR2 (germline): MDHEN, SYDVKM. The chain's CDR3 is CASNKKQGTSNQPQHF. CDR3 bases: TGTGCCAGCAACAAAAAACAGGGAACTAGCAATCAGCCCCAGCATTTT.